Listed below are T cell receptor beta chains from one sample, sequenced in a study of T cell responses to AZD1222 COVID-19 vaccine. Produced via immunoSEQ multiplex PCR; TCRdb's table is partial and in-frame only. The repertoire has approximately 190,000 clones, approximately 90% of them found once; the top ten carry over 0.75%. The source was peripheral blood, collected on day 0 of AZD1222 vaccination. The receptors were gathered from an adult in good health. Each CDR3 is given with its conserved first and last residue. Fields, in order: J gene, clone size, V gene, D gene, CDR3 protein, CDR3 DNA. The D gene is left open where the match is weak. Clone size is not always given. Where it is, it says once, few, many or a class for expanded clones.

j_gene: TRBJ1-5
abundance: NA
v_gene: TRBV27
d_gene: NA
CDR3aa: CASSPRGAQGNQPQHF
CDR3nt: TGTGCCAGCAGCCCTCGTGGGGCGCAAGGCAATCAGCCCCAGCATTTT

j_gene: TRBJ1-2
abundance: NA
v_gene: TRBV7-2
d_gene: NA
CDR3aa: CASSWSGVGGYTF
CDR3nt: TGTGCCAGCAGCTGGTCCGGGGTAGGGGGCTACACCTTC

j_gene: TRBJ1-3
abundance: NA
v_gene: TRBV7-9
d_gene: NA
CDR3aa: CASSFSQGNTIYF
CDR3nt: TGTGCCAGCAGCTTTTCACAGGGAAACACCATATATTTT

j_gene: TRBJ2-7
abundance: once
v_gene: TRBV2
d_gene: TRBD2
CDR3aa: CASSEAGLAGVEQYF
CDR3nt: TGTGCCAGCAGTGAAGCGGGACTAGCGGGAGTCGAGCAGTACTTC

j_gene: TRBJ2-7
abundance: NA
v_gene: TRBV28
d_gene: TRBD2
CDR3aa: CASSLYGTKSYEQYF
CDR3nt: TGTGCCAGCAGTTTATACGGGACTAAATCCTACGAGCAGTACTTC

j_gene: TRBJ2-7
abundance: NA
v_gene: TRBV4-3
d_gene: NA
CDR3aa: CASSQQTGGGYEQYF
CDR3nt: TGCGCCAGCAGCCAACAAACAGGGGGGGGCTACGAGCAGTACTTC

j_gene: TRBJ1-5
abundance: NA
v_gene: TRBV28
d_gene: NA
CDR3aa: CASSLPPRSNQPQHF
CDR3nt: TGTGCCAGCAGTTTACCCCCCAGAAGCAATCAGCCCCAGCATTTT

j_gene: TRBJ1-1
abundance: NA
v_gene: TRBV29-1
d_gene: NA
CDR3aa: CSVVRQGINWVNTEAFF
CDR3nt: TGCAGCGTTGTTCGGCAGGGGATAAATTGGGTGAACACTGAAGCTTTCTTT

j_gene: TRBJ2-2
abundance: NA
v_gene: TRBV19
d_gene: NA
CDR3aa: CASSPGYDGGRTGELFF
CDR3nt: TGTGCCAGTAGTCCCGGGTACGATGGGGGTCGGACCGGGGAGCTGTTTTTT

j_gene: TRBJ1-2
abundance: NA
v_gene: TRBV15
d_gene: TRBD1
CDR3aa: CATSREQGNYGYTF
CDR3nt: TGTGCCACCAGCAGAGAACAGGGGAACTATGGCTACACCTTC

j_gene: TRBJ2-1
abundance: few
v_gene: TRBV5-1
d_gene: NA
CDR3aa: CASSSGTTGGQFF
CDR3nt: TGCGCCAGCAGCTCAGGGACTACAGGGGGGCAGTTCTTC

j_gene: TRBJ2-2
abundance: few
v_gene: TRBV4-3
d_gene: NA
CDR3aa: CASSQGPNTGELFF
CDR3nt: TGCGCCAGCAGCCAAGGTCCGAACACCGGGGAGCTGTTTTTT

j_gene: TRBJ2-7
abundance: few
v_gene: TRBV5-8
d_gene: NA
CDR3aa: CASSLVWQGYEQYF
CDR3nt: TGTGCCAGCAGCTTGGTGTGGCAGGGCTACGAGCAGTACTTC

j_gene: TRBJ1-4
abundance: once
v_gene: TRBV3-1/TRBV3-2
d_gene: NA
CDR3aa: CASSQSGWREKLFF
CDR3nt: TGTGCCAGCAGCCAATCTGGATGGCGGGAAAAACTGTTTTTT

j_gene: TRBJ2-5
abundance: NA
v_gene: TRBV21-1
d_gene: NA
CDR3aa: CASSKAGVSGGAFETQYF
CDR3nt: TGTGCCAGCAGCAAAGCTGGGGTTAGCGGGGGGGCCTTTGAGACCCAGTACTTC

j_gene: TRBJ2-3
abundance: NA
v_gene: TRBV7-2
d_gene: TRBD2
CDR3aa: CASSSSGRGDTQYF
CDR3nt: TGTGCCAGCAGCTCTAGCGGGAGGGGCGATACGCAGTATTTT

j_gene: TRBJ2-7
abundance: few
v_gene: TRBV9
d_gene: NA
CDR3aa: CASSVGSGPGEQYF
CDR3nt: TGTGCCAGCAGCGTAGGTAGCGGCCCGGGCGAGCAGTACTTC

j_gene: TRBJ2-1
abundance: NA
v_gene: TRBV4-3
d_gene: NA
CDR3aa: CASSQDSPGSSYNEQFF
CDR3nt: TGCGCCAGCAGCCAAGATTCCCCGGGGAGCTCCTACAATGAGCAGTTCTTC

j_gene: TRBJ1-4
abundance: NA
v_gene: TRBV9
d_gene: TRBD1
CDR3aa: CASSVEGGQPNEKLFF
CDR3nt: TGTGCCAGCAGCGTAGAGGGGGGACAGCCTAATGAAAAACTGTTTTTT

j_gene: TRBJ2-1
abundance: NA
v_gene: TRBV27
d_gene: NA
CDR3aa: CASSRDNEQFF
CDR3nt: TGTGCCAGCAGCAGAGACAATGAGCAGTTCTTC

j_gene: TRBJ1-2
abundance: NA
v_gene: TRBV5-1
d_gene: NA
CDR3aa: CASSSADYGYTF
CDR3nt: TGCGCCAGCAGCAGTGCGGACTATGGCTACACCTTC

j_gene: TRBJ2-2
abundance: once
v_gene: TRBV4-3
d_gene: TRBD1
CDR3aa: CASSQDLSSAGTGNPGELFF
CDR3nt: TGCGCCAGCAGCCAAGATCTGAGTTCTGCCGGGACAGGGAATCCCGGGGAGCTGTTTTTT

j_gene: TRBJ1-5
abundance: NA
v_gene: TRBV19
d_gene: NA
CDR3aa: CASSTDSLSNQPQHF
CDR3nt: TGTGCCAGTAGTACGGACAGTCTTAGCAATCAGCCCCAGCATTTT

j_gene: TRBJ2-7
abundance: NA
v_gene: TRBV29-1
d_gene: NA
CDR3aa: CSVYTEAYEQYF
CDR3nt: TGCAGCGTTTATACAGAGGCCTACGAGCAGTACTTC

j_gene: TRBJ1-5
abundance: NA
v_gene: TRBV24-1
d_gene: NA
CDR3aa: CATSDWGRNQPQHF
CDR3nt: TGTGCCACCAGTGATTGGGGGCGCAATCAGCCCCAGCATTTT

j_gene: TRBJ2-1
abundance: NA
v_gene: TRBV7-2
d_gene: TRBD1
CDR3aa: CASSPGDRTGYNEQFF
CDR3nt: TGTGCCAGCAGCCCCGGGGATAGGACAGGTTACAATGAGCAGTTCTTC

j_gene: TRBJ2-4
abundance: NA
v_gene: TRBV11-2
d_gene: NA
CDR3aa: CASGNSGKGRINIQYF
CDR3nt: TGTGCCAGCGGAAATTCGGGAAAGGGTCGCATTAACATTCAGTACTTC

j_gene: TRBJ2-5
abundance: NA
v_gene: TRBV9
d_gene: NA
CDR3aa: CASSVGQPKETQYF
CDR3nt: TGTGCCAGCAGCGTAGGCCAGCCGAAAGAGACCCAGTACTTC

j_gene: TRBJ1-6
abundance: NA
v_gene: TRBV3-1/TRBV3-2
d_gene: TRBD1
CDR3aa: CASSPGQGSSYNSPLHF
CDR3nt: TGTGCCAGCAGCCCGGGACAGGGAAGCTCCTATAATTCACCCCTCCACTTT

j_gene: TRBJ2-3
abundance: NA
v_gene: TRBV7-9
d_gene: NA
CDR3aa: CASSFYEGGASTDTQYF
CDR3nt: TGTGCCAGCAGCTTCTACGAGGGGGGGGCTAGCACAGATACGCAGTATTTT

j_gene: TRBJ1-6
abundance: few
v_gene: TRBV18
d_gene: NA
CDR3aa: CASSDESNNSPLHF
CDR3nt: TGTGCCAGCTCTGACGAGTCGAATAATTCACCCCTCCACTTT

j_gene: TRBJ2-2
abundance: NA
v_gene: TRBV19
d_gene: TRBD2
CDR3aa: CASSIHPGLAGGNTGELFF
CDR3nt: TGTGCCAGTAGTATCCACCCGGGACTAGCGGGAGGCAACACCGGGGAGCTGTTTTTT

j_gene: TRBJ1-6
abundance: NA
v_gene: TRBV11-2
d_gene: NA
CDR3aa: CASSQEDYNSPLHF
CDR3nt: TGTGCCAGCAGCCAGGAGGACTATAATTCACCCCTCCACTTT

j_gene: TRBJ1-5
abundance: NA
v_gene: TRBV10-3
d_gene: NA
CDR3aa: CAISDIGPFSNQPQHF
CDR3nt: TGTGCCATCAGTGATATCGGGCCATTTAGCAATCAGCCCCAGCATTTT

j_gene: TRBJ2-7
abundance: NA
v_gene: TRBV20-1
d_gene: NA
CDR3aa: CSASGGDSSYEQYF
CDR3nt: TGCAGTGCTAGTGGGGGGGACAGCTCCTACGAGCAGTACTTC

j_gene: TRBJ1-4
abundance: NA
v_gene: TRBV4-2
d_gene: NA
CDR3aa: CASSRRTGTERLEKLFF
CDR3nt: TGTGCCAGCAGCCGTAGAACGGGGACTGAGAGACTTGAAAAACTGTTTTTT

j_gene: TRBJ2-7
abundance: NA
v_gene: TRBV28
d_gene: TRBD2
CDR3aa: CASFSMSGRGFGEQYF
CDR3nt: TGTGCCAGCTTTAGTATGAGCGGGAGGGGGTTTGGCGAGCAGTACTTC

j_gene: TRBJ1-5
abundance: NA
v_gene: TRBV6-5
d_gene: TRBD1
CDR3aa: CASSLRTGGNQPQHF
CDR3nt: TGTGCCAGCAGCCTCCGGACAGGGGGCAATCAGCCCCAGCATTTT

j_gene: TRBJ2-1
abundance: NA
v_gene: TRBV4-3
d_gene: NA
CDR3aa: CASSQEEIGRGPSSYNEQFF
CDR3nt: TGCGCCAGCAGCCAAGAAGAAATTGGGCGGGGGCCGAGCTCCTACAATGAGCAGTTCTTC

j_gene: TRBJ1-3
abundance: NA
v_gene: TRBV16
d_gene: NA
CDR3aa: CASSQSIGNTIYF
CDR3nt: TGTGCCAGCAGCCAATCGATCGGAAACACCATATATTTT

j_gene: TRBJ1-1
abundance: NA
v_gene: TRBV5-6
d_gene: NA
CDR3aa: CASSRRPGMNTEAFF
CDR3nt: TGTGCCAGCAGTAGAAGGCCTGGGATGAACACTGAAGCTTTCTTT

j_gene: TRBJ2-2
abundance: NA
v_gene: TRBV13
d_gene: NA
CDR3aa: CASSLGLRGADTGELFF
CDR3nt: TGTGCCAGCAGCTTAGGCCTGCGCGGGGCGGACACCGGGGAGCTGTTTTTT

j_gene: TRBJ2-7
abundance: NA
v_gene: TRBV19
d_gene: TRBD1
CDR3aa: CASSPGQGAPYYEQYF
CDR3nt: TGTGCCAGTAGCCCGGGACAGGGGGCTCCATACTACGAGCAGTACTTC

j_gene: TRBJ2-3
abundance: NA
v_gene: TRBV7-9
d_gene: TRBD1
CDR3aa: CASSSSGGDTQYF
CDR3nt: TGTGCCAGCAGCTCGTCAGGGGGAGATACGCAGTATTTT